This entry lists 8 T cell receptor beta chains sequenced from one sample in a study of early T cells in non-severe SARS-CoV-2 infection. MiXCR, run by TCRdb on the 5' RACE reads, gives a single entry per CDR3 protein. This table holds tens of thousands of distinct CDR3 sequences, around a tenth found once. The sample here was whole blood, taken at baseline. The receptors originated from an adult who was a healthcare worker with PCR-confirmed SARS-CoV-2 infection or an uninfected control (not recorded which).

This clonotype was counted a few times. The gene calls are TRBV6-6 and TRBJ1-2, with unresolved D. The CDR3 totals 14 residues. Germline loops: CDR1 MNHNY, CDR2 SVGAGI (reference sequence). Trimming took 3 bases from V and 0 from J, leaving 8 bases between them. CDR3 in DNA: TGTGCCAGCAGTTATGCAGGTGCTAACTATGGCTACACCTTC. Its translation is CASSYAGANYGYTF.

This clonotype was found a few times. CDR3 region: CASSQDLAGGREQYF. The CDR3 nucleotides are TGTGCCAGCAGCCAAGATTTAGCGGGAGGGCGCGAGCAGTACTTC. This chain joins TRBV4-2 and TRBJ2-7; 11 positions agree with TRBD2. Germline CDR1 reads LGHNA; CDR2 reads YNFKEQ. Trimming cost V 0 bases and J 6 bases; bases outside gene matches: 4. The CDR3 spans 15 residues.

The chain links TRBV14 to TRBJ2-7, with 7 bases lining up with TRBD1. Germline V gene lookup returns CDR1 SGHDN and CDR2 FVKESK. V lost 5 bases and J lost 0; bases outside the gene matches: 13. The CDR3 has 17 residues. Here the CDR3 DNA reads TGTGCCAGCAGCGCCTTCAGGCCGGGACAGAGCTCCTACGAGCAGTACTTC. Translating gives CASSAFRPGQSSYEQYF.

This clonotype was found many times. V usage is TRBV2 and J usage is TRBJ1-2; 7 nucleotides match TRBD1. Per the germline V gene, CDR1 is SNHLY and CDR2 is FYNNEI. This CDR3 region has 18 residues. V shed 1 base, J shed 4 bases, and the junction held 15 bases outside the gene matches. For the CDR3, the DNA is TGTGCCAGCAGTGAAGGCGATGGACAGGCCACACGGGGCTATGGCTACACCTTC. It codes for CASSEGDGQATRGYGYTF.

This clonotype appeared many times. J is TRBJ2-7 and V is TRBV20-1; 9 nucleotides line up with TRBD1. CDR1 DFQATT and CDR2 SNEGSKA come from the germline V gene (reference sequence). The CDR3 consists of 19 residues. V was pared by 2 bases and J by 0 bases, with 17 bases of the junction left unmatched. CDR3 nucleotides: TGCAGTGCTAGATCTCAAAACCGGGACAGGGACTCTTACTCCTACGAGCAGTACTTC. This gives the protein CSARSQNRDRDSYSYEQYF.

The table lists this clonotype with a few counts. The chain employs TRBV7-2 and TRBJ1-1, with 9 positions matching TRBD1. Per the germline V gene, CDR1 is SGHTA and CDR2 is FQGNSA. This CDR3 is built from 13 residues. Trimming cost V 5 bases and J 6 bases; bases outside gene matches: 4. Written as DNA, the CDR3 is TGTGCCAGCAGCGTACAGGGGGCCTCTGAAGCTTTCTTT. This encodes CASSVQGASEAFF.

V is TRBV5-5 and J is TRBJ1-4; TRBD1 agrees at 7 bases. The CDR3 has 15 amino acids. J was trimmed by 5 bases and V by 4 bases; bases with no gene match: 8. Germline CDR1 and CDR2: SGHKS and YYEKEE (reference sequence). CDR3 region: CASSHFGDSNEKLFF. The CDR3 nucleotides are TGTGCCAGCAGCCATTTCGGGGACAGCAATGAAAAACTGTTTTTT.

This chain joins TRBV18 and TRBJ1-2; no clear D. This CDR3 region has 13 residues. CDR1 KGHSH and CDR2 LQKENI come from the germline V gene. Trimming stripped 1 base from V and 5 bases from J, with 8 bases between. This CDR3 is CASSPREEYGYTF. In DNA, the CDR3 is TGTGCCAGCTCACCACGTGAGGAATATGGCTACACCTTC.